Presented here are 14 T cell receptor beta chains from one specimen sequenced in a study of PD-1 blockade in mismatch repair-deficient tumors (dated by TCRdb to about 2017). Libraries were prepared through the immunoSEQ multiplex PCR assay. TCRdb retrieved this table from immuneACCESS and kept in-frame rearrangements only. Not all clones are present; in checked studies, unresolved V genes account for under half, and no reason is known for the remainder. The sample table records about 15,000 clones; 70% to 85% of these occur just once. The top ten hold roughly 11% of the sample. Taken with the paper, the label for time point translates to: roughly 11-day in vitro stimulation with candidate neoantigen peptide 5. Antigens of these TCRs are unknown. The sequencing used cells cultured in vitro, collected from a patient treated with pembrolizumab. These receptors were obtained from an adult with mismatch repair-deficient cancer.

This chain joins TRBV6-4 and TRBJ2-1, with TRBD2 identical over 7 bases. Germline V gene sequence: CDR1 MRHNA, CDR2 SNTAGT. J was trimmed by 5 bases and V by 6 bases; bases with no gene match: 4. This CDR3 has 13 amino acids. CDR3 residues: CASSTSAHNEQFF. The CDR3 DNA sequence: TGTGCCAGCAGCACTAGCGCCCACAATGAGCAGTTCTTC.

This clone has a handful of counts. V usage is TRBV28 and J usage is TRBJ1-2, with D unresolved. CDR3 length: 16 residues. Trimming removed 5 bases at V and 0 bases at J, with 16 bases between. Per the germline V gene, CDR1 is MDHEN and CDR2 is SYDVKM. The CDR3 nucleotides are TGTGCCAGCAGTCCCACGACTGTGCCCCCTAACTATGGCTACACCTTC. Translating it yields CASSPTTVPPNYGYTF.

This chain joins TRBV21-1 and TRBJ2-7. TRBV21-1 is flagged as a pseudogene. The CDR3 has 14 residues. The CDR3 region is CASSKGKEGHEQYF. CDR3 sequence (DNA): TGTGCCAGCAGCAAAGGGAAGGAAGGCCACGAGCAGTACTTC.

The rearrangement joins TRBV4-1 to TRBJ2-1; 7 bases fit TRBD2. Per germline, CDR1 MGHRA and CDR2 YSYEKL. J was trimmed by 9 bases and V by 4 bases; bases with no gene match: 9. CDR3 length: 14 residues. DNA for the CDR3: TGCGCCAGCAGCCCCCTCGTCAGCGGGGCTGAGCAGTTCTTC. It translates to CASSPLVSGAEQFF.

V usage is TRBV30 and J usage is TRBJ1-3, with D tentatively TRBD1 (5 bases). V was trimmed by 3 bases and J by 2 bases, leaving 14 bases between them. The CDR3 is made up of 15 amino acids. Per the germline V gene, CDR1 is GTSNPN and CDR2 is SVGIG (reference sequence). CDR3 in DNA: TGTGCCTGGAGCTACCCCCCAGGGCCTGGAAACACCATATATTTT. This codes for CAWSYPPGPGNTIYF.

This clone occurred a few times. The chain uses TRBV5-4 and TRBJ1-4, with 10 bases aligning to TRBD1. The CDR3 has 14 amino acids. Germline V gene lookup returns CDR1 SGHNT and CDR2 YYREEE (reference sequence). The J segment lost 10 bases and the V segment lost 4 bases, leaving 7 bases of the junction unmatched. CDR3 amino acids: CASSQDRGDGKLFF. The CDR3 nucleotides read TGTGCCAGCAGCCAGGACAGGGGGGATGGAAAACTGTTTTTT.

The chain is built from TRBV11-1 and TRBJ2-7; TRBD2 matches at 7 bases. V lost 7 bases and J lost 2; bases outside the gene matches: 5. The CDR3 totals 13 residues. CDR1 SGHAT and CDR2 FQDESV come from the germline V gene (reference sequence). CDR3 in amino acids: CASTRDYTYEQYF. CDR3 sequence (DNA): TGTGCCAGCACCCGGGACTATACCTACGAGCAGTACTTC.

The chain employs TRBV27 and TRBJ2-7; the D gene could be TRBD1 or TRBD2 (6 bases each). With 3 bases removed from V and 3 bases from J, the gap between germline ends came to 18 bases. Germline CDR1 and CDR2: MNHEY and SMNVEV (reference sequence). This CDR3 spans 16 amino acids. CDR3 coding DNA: TGTGCCAGCAGTTTGGGACACCCCGGGACTCACTACGAGCAGTACTTC. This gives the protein CASSLGHPGTHYEQYF.

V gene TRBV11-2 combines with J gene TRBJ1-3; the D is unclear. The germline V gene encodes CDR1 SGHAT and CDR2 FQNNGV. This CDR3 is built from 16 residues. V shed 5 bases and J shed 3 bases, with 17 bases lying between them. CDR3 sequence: CASSPTRIRHGNTIYF. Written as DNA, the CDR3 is TGTGCCAGCAGCCCTACCCGGATACGCCATGGAAACACCATATATTTT.

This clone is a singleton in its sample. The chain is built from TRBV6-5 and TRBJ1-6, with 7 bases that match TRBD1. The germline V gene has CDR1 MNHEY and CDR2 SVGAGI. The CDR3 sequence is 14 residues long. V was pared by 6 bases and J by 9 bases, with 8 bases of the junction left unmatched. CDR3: CASSRPGQTSPLHF. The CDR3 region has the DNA TGTGCCAGCAGCCGCCCGGGACAGACTTCACCCCTCCACTTT.

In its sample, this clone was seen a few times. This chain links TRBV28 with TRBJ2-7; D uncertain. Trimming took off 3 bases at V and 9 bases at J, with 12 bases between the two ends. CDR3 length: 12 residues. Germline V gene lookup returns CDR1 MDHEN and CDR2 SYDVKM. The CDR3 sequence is CASSLWHSGQYF. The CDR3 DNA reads TGTGCCAGCAGTTTGTGGCACTCAGGGCAGTACTTC.

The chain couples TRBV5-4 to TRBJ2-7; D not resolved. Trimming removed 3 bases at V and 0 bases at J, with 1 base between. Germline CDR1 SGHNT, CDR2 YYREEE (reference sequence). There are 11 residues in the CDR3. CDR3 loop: CASSSSYEQYF. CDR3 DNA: TGTGCCAGCAGCTCCTCCTACGAGCAGTACTTC.

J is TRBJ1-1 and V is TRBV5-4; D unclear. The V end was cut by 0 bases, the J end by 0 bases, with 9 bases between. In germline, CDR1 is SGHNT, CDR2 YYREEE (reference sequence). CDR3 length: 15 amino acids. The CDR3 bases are TGTGCCAGCAGCTTGGGAGGAGACATGAACACTGAAGCTTTCTTT. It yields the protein CASSLGGDMNTEAFF.

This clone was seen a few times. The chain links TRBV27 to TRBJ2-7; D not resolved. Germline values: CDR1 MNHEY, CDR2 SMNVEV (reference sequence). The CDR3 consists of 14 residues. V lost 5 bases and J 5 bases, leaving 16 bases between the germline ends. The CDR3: CASSLNPFSHEQYF. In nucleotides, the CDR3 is TGTGCCAGCAGTCTAAATCCCTTTAGCCACGAGCAGTACTTC.